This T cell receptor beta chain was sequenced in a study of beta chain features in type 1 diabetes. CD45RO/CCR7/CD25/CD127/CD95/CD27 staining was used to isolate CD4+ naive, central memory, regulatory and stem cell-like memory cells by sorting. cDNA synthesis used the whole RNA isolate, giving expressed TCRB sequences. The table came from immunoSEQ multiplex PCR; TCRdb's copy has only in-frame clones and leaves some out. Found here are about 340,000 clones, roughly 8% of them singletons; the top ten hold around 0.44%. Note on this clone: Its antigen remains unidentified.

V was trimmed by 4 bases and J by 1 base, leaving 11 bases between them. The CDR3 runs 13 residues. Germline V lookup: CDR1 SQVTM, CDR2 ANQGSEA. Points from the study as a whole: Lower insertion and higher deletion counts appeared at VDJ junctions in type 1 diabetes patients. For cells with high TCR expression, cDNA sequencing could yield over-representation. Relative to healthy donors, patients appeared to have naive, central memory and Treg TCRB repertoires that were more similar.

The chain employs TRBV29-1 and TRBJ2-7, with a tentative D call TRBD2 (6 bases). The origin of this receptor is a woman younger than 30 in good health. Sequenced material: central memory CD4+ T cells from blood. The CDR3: CSVGWGVSYEQYF. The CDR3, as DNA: TGCAGCGTTGGATGGGGGGTTTCCTACGAGCAGTACTTC.